Listed below are T cell receptor beta chains from one sample, sequenced in a study of T cells after yellow fever vaccination. Via MiXCR, TCRdb re-called the 5' RACE reads, giving one row per CDR3 protein. The table lists 120,000 or so distinct CDR3 sequences, about 6.8% of them singletons. Source: CD4+ T cells sorted from PBMCs, taken 35 to 50 days after the first yellow fever vaccination. The receptors here all came from a man aged 18 to 35 who received the YFV17D yellow fever vaccine. The CDR3 runs from the conserved cysteine through the conserved F or W. The order of the fields is D gene, V gene, clone size, J gene, CDR3 protein, CDR3 DNA. A D gene is named only where the DNA matches it firmly. Clone size is stated in some rows and not others, as once, few, many or a class when expanded.

d_gene: TRBD1; v_gene: TRBV20-1; abundance: many; j_gene: TRBJ2-3; CDR3aa: CSARGRTGDGDTQYF; CDR3nt: TGCAGTGCTAGAGGGCGGACAGGAGACGGGGATACGCAGTATTTT
d_gene: .; v_gene: TRBV20-1; abundance: many; j_gene: TRBJ2-3; CDR3aa: CSARGPPSTDTQYF; CDR3nt: TGCAGTGCTAGGGGGCCCCCCTCCACAGATACGCAGTATTTT
d_gene: .; v_gene: TRBV20-1; abundance: .; j_gene: TRBJ2-3; CDR3aa: CSARDRKSKDTQYF; CDR3nt: TGCAGTGCTAGAGATCGGAAGTCTAAAGATACGCAGTATTTT
d_gene: .; v_gene: TRBV6-1; abundance: many; j_gene: TRBJ2-4; CDR3aa: CASSRTTVAKNIQYF; CDR3nt: TGTGCCAGCAGTAGGACCACTGTAGCCAAAAACATTCAGTACTTC
d_gene: TRBD2; v_gene: TRBV5-5; abundance: many; j_gene: TRBJ2-1; CDR3aa: CASSFGVGGAYNEQFF; CDR3nt: TGTGCCAGCAGCTTCGGTGTGGGGGGGGCCTACAATGAGCAGTTCTTC
d_gene: TRBD2; v_gene: TRBV4-3; abundance: many; j_gene: TRBJ2-3; CDR3aa: CASSQDLGGALAGPRDTQYF; CDR3nt: TGCGCCAGCAGCCAAGATCTGGGGGGGGCTCTAGCGGGGCCGAGAGATACGCAGTATTTT
d_gene: TRBD2; v_gene: TRBV6-2/TRBV6-3; abundance: many; j_gene: TRBJ2-1; CDR3aa: CASSDPTSGSVKPFF; CDR3nt: TGTGCCAGCAGTGACCCGACTAGCGGGTCGGTTAAGCCGTTCTTC
d_gene: .; v_gene: TRBV6-1; abundance: many; j_gene: TRBJ1-3; CDR3aa: CASSKWGSGNTIYF; CDR3nt: TGTGCCAGCAGTAAATGGGGCTCTGGAAACACCATATATTTT
d_gene: TRBD1; v_gene: TRBV20-1; abundance: .; j_gene: TRBJ2-5; CDR3aa: CSAAGQGRGETQYF; CDR3nt: TGCAGTGCCGCGGGACAGGGAAGAGGCGAGACCCAGTACTTC
d_gene: TRBD2; v_gene: TRBV6-1; abundance: many; j_gene: TRBJ2-5; CDR3aa: CASSQIAGKKTQYF; CDR3nt: TGTGCCAGCAGTCAGATAGCGGGAAAAAAGACCCAGTACTTC
d_gene: TRBD2; v_gene: TRBV5-6; abundance: many; j_gene: TRBJ2-3; CDR3aa: CASSRRTSGRGDTQYF; CDR3nt: TGTGCCAGCAGCCGCCGGACTAGCGGGCGAGGAGATACGCAGTATTTT
d_gene: .; v_gene: TRBV7-2; abundance: many; j_gene: TRBJ2-3; CDR3aa: CASSLGLLADTQYF; CDR3nt: TGTGCCAGCAGCTTAGGCCTGCTAGCTGATACGCAGTATTTT
d_gene: .; v_gene: TRBV12-3/TRBV12-4; abundance: many; j_gene: TRBJ2-5; CDR3aa: CASSPGGLGGETQYF; CDR3nt: TGTGCCAGCAGCCCTGGGGGGCTCGGTGGAGAGACCCAGTACTTC
d_gene: TRBD1; v_gene: TRBV10-3; abundance: .; j_gene: TRBJ1-2; CDR3aa: CATRGTGQYSGYTF; CDR3nt: TGTGCCACTCGGGGGACAGGGCAGTACTCTGGCTACACCTTC
d_gene: .; v_gene: TRBV19; abundance: many; j_gene: TRBJ1-1; CDR3aa: CASMAGKPNTEAFF; CDR3nt: TGTGCCAGTATGGCAGGCAAACCGAACACTGAAGCTTTCTTT
d_gene: .; v_gene: TRBV27; abundance: many; j_gene: TRBJ1-4; CDR3aa: CASSFPLEKLFF; CDR3nt: TGTGCCAGCAGTTTCCCTCTTGAAAAACTGTTTTTT
d_gene: TRBD1; v_gene: TRBV24-1; abundance: many; j_gene: TRBJ2-2; CDR3aa: CATSDPGQGTGELFF; CDR3nt: TGTGCCACCAGTGATCCGGGACAGGGGACCGGGGAGCTGTTTTTT
d_gene: .; v_gene: TRBV12-3/TRBV12-4; abundance: many; j_gene: TRBJ1-2; CDR3aa: CASSLHREGGYTF; CDR3nt: TGTGCCAGCAGTTTGCACAGGGAAGGAGGCTACACCTTC
d_gene: TRBD1; v_gene: TRBV4-2; abundance: many; j_gene: TRBJ2-3; CDR3aa: CASSQTGGQSTDTQYF; CDR3nt: TGTGCCAGCAGCCAAACAGGGGGCCAGAGCACAGATACGCAGTATTTT
d_gene: .; v_gene: TRBV3-1; abundance: many; j_gene: TRBJ2-3; CDR3aa: CASSLNSGVRTDTQYF; CDR3nt: TGTGCCAGCAGCCTGAACAGCGGAGTCCGCACAGATACGCAGTATTTT
d_gene: .; v_gene: TRBV6-5; abundance: many; j_gene: TRBJ2-7; CDR3aa: CASSYSGHTPSYEQYF; CDR3nt: TGTGCCAGCAGTTACTCGGGGCATACCCCATCCTACGAGCAGTACTTC
d_gene: .; v_gene: TRBV5-1; abundance: many; j_gene: TRBJ1-1; CDR3aa: CASSLKPGWDTEAFF; CDR3nt: TGCGCCAGCAGCTTGAAGCCAGGGTGGGACACTGAAGCTTTCTTT
d_gene: .; v_gene: TRBV5-1; abundance: many; j_gene: TRBJ2-3; CDR3aa: CASSLGSMGSTDTQYF; CDR3nt: TGCGCCAGCAGCTTGGGGTCGATGGGCAGCACGGATACGCAGTATTTT
d_gene: .; v_gene: TRBV12-3/TRBV12-4; abundance: many; j_gene: TRBJ2-2; CDR3aa: CASSRDTGTGELFF; CDR3nt: TGTGCCAGCAGTCGGGACACCGGCACCGGGGAGCTGTTTTTT
d_gene: TRBD1; v_gene: TRBV10-3; abundance: medium-sized; j_gene: TRBJ1-6; CDR3aa: CAISDRARDRSSPLHF; CDR3nt: TGTGCCATCAGTGATCGTGCCAGGGACAGGTCTTCACCCCTCCACTTT
d_gene: TRBD2; v_gene: TRBV9; abundance: many; j_gene: TRBJ2-1; CDR3aa: CASSVGPGTSGSSSYNEQFF; CDR3nt: TGTGCCAGCAGCGTAGGACCCGGGACTAGCGGTTCAAGCTCCTACAATGAGCAGTTCTTC
d_gene: TRBD2; v_gene: TRBV5-4; abundance: many; j_gene: TRBJ2-7; CDR3aa: CASSLQGGTYEQYF; CDR3nt: TGTGCCAGCAGCTTGCAGGGAGGGACCTACGAGCAGTACTTC
d_gene: .; v_gene: TRBV6-6; abundance: many; j_gene: TRBJ1-1; CDR3aa: CASSYSSNTEAFF; CDR3nt: TGTGCCAGCAGTTACTCCAGCAACACTGAAGCTTTCTTT
d_gene: TRBD2; v_gene: TRBV7-3; abundance: many; j_gene: TRBJ2-1; CDR3aa: CASSTPFTGTSSSSSYNEQFF; CDR3nt: TGTGCCAGCAGCACTCCCTTTACCGGGACTAGTAGCTCCAGCTCCTACAATGAGCAGTTCTTC
d_gene: TRBD2; v_gene: TRBV6-2/TRBV6-3; abundance: many; j_gene: TRBJ2-5; CDR3aa: CASSPSGGAETQYF; CDR3nt: TGTGCCAGCAGTCCGAGCGGGGGGGCTGAGACCCAGTACTTC
d_gene: .; v_gene: TRBV7-2; abundance: many; j_gene: TRBJ2-3; CDR3aa: CASSLISGADTQYF; CDR3nt: TGTGCCAGCAGCTTAATTTCGGGGGCAGATACGCAGTATTTT